This TCR beta chain was retrieved from a study of blood T cell repertoires in COVID-19. Study-level background: The cDNA or gDNA used as material had been derived from T cells, B-cell-depleted T cells, or PBMCs.

CDR1 SGHAT and CDR2 FQNNGV come from the germline V gene. V was clipped by 5 bases and J by 4 bases, with 18 bases between them. CDR3 length: 15 residues. In its sample, this clone was seen once. Sequencing used immunoSEQ multiplex PCR; TCRdb keeps in-frame clones, though not all of them. The sample carries 200,000 to 250,000 clones, roughly four fifths recorded once. Clinical history as reported by participants underpinned cohort assignment. The sample comprised PBMCs or T cells enriched from blood (not recorded which). This clonotype was sampled from a woman in her forties with acute COVID-19. The gene calls are TRBV11-2 and TRBJ2-7; a possible D gene is TRBD1 (6 bases). The CDR3 coding sequence is TGTGCCAGCAGCCCGCCCGGGTGGGGGCGGTACGAGCAGTACTTC. It translates to CASSPPGWGRYEQYF.